These 27 T cell receptor beta chains originate from one sample sequenced in a study of vaccination effects on CD4 cells after COVID-19. ViraFEST expansion of antigen-specific CD4+ T cells with viral peptide pools preceded sequencing. Following an approximately 9-day culture, CD4+ T cells were purified. Convalescent patients had PCR-confirmed SARS-CoV-2 infection between March and December 2020. The assay was immunoSEQ multiplex PCR, and TCRdb's table has in-frame clones only and misses some. The table records about 26,000 clones, 78% of them present only once. No antigen has been identified for these receptors. The sample consisted of CD4+ T cells from PBMCs cultured with HCoV-NL63 spike peptides, taken before COVID-19 vaccination. The source of these receptors is a human donor who had a prior SARS-CoV-2 infection.

The chain uses TRBV3-1 (or the pseudogene TRBV3-2) and TRBJ1-1; D gene uncertain. The length of the CDR3 is 13 residues. Trimming removed 4 bases at V and 4 bases at J, with 10 bases between. Germline V gene data show CDR1 as LGHDT and CDR2 as YNNKEL (reference sequence). The CDR3, as DNA: TGTGCCAGCAGCCCCTCGTCTGCCACTGAAGCTTTCTTT. This translates into CASSPSSATEAFF.

The chain is built from TRBV27 and TRBJ1-1; no definite D call. The V and J ends lost 7 bases and 0 bases respectively, with 12 bases between them. CDR1 is MNHEY and CDR2 is SMNVEV in the germline V gene (reference sequence). CDR3 length equals 14 residues. The CDR3 here is CASMSGSMNTEAFF. The CDR3 DNA follows: TGTGCCAGCATGAGCGGATCCATGAACACTGAAGCTTTCTTT.

J is TRBJ2-1 and V is TRBV7-2; weak D call: TRBD2 (6 bases). Trimming cost V 5 bases and J 6 bases, with 14 bases left between them. The CDR3 spans 14 residues. The germline gives CDR1 SGHTA, CDR2 FQGNSA. CDR3 DNA: TGTGCCAGCAGCCCCCGGGGGAGTAGCAATGAGCAGTTCTTC. Translation: CASSPRGSSNEQFF.

The chain joins TRBV7-2 to TRBJ2-1; TRBD1 matches at 8 bases. Trimming cost V 1 base and J 2 bases; bases outside gene matches: 1. The CDR3 is made up of 15 amino acids. Germline V lookup: CDR1 SGHTA, CDR2 FQGNSA. The CDR3 DNA sequence: TGTGCCAGCAGCTTAGACAGGGGGGCCTACAATGAGCAGTTCTTC. Amino acids: CASSLDRGAYNEQFF.

This chain joins TRBV4-2 and TRBJ1-3; a weak D match, TRBD1 (5 bases). This CDR3 is 16 amino acids long. In germline, CDR1 is LGHNA, CDR2 YNFKEQ. Deletions cut 2 bases from V and 4 bases from J, with 15 bases between. The CDR3 bases are TGTGCCAGCAGCCAACCCGGGACGGAGGCAGGAAACACCATATATTTT. It translates to CASSQPGTEAGNTIYF.

This chain links TRBV19 with TRBJ1-5; D is unresolved. Germline V CDR1 and CDR2: LNHDA, SQIVND (reference sequence). The CDR3 is 17 residues long. Trimming took 3 bases from V and 0 from J, leaving 15 bases between them. The CDR3 reads CASSMPWGTYSNQPQHF. The CDR3 bases are TGTGCCAGTAGTATGCCCTGGGGAACCTATAGCAATCAGCCCCAGCATTTT.

This clone was detected only a few times. The rearrangement links TRBV18 to TRBJ1-1; D unclear. This CDR3 has 12 residues. CDR1 is KGHSH, CDR2 LQKENI, per germline. V dropped 6 bases and J dropped 4 bases, with 9 bases sitting between them. The CDR3 region has the DNA TGTGCCAGCTCCCCGACGGGCACTGAAGCTTTCTTT. Its protein product is CASSPTGTEAFF.

By proportion, this clone is large. V gene TRBV11-2 combines with J gene TRBJ1-5; no definite D call. The V and J ends lost 1 base and 9 bases respectively, with 10 bases between them. The CDR3 has 13 amino acids. The germline gives CDR1 SGHAT, CDR2 FQNNGV. CDR3 sequence: CASSLVTEGPQHF. DNA for the CDR3: TGTGCCAGCAGCTTAGTGACCGAGGGGCCCCAGCATTTT.

The CDR3 spells CASSLLGVTSEQYF. CDR3 nucleotide sequence: TGTGCCAGCAGCTTATTAGGGGTTACAAGCGAGCAGTACTTC. The chain links TRBV5-5 to TRBJ2-7, with a possible D match to TRBD1 (5 bases). The CDR3 is 14 amino acids. Trimming left V 2 bases short and J 6 bases short, with 15 bases between. Germline V gene data show CDR1 as SGHKS and CDR2 as YYEKEE (reference sequence).

This chain links TRBV2 with TRBJ2-2; 13 nucleotides line up with TRBD2. Germline V lookup: CDR1 SNHLY, CDR2 FYNNEI. V shed 6 bases, J shed 6 bases, and the junction held 10 bases outside the gene matches. The CDR3 spans 17 residues. DNA of the CDR3: TGTGCCAGCAGGCGGATAACTAGCGGGAGGGCCCCCGGGGAGCTGTTTTTT. It yields the protein CASRRITSGRAPGELFF.

V is TRBV9 and J is TRBJ2-1; D unresolved. Germline V gives CDR1 SGDLS, CDR2 YYNGEE. The V and J ends lost 0 bases and 7 bases respectively, with 8 bases between them. This CDR3 contains 13 residues. The CDR3 DNA reads TGTGCCAGCAGCGTAGCAGCGCGGAATGAGCAGTTCTTC. It specifies CASSVAARNEQFF. The full variable domain, completed using reference TRBV9 and TRBJ2-1, is DSGVTQTPKHLITATGQRVTLRCSPRSGDLSVYWYQQSLDQGLQFLIQYYNGEERAKGNILERFSAQQFPDLHSELNLSSLELGDSALYFCASSVAARNEQFFGPGTRLTVL.

This clone has only one observation. The J gene is TRBJ1-1, the V gene TRBV6-5; TRBD1 is a possible D gene (5 bases). V was cut by 2 bases and J by 1 base, with 11 bases left in between. The CDR3 has 15 amino acids. Germline V gives CDR1 MNHEY, CDR2 SVGAGI. This CDR3 reads CASSYPHGGNTEAFF. The CDR3, as DNA: TGTGCCAGCAGTTACCCACATGGGGGGAACACTGAAGCTTTCTTT.

This clone was detected once. J is TRBJ1-1 and V is TRBV18, with 7 bases identical to TRBD1. This CDR3 has 15 residues. The junction had 8 bases not matched to a gene; V was cut back by 3 bases and J by 4 bases. CDR1 and CDR2 (germline): KGHSH, LQKENI. CDR3 region: CASSPNHRGGTEAFF. The CDR3 DNA sequence: TGTGCCAGCTCACCGAACCACAGGGGCGGCACTGAAGCTTTCTTT.

This clone appeared once. This chain uses TRBV6-6 with TRBJ1-3; the D is unclear. The CDR3 is made up of 14 amino acids. The germline V gene encodes CDR1 MNHNY and CDR2 SVGAGI (reference sequence). The germline V and J ends were trimmed by 4 bases and 1 base, with 8 bases remaining between them. The CDR3 DNA sequence: TGTGCCAGCAGTTCGTTAGGGTCTGGAAACACCATATATTTT. As protein: CASSSLGSGNTIYF.

This chain joins TRBV6-8 and TRBJ2-7, with TRBD2 matching 15 bases. Germline V gene lookup returns CDR1 MNHGY and CDR2 SAAAGT. V trimming: 1 base; J trimming: 12 bases; junction bases outside the gene matches: 19. The CDR3 contains 19 residues. CDR3 bases: TGTGCCAGCAGTTACTTGTCGGGGACTAGCGGGAGGAACCTATACGAGGGGTACTTC. The encoded protein is CASSYLSGTSGRNLYEGYF.

This chain connects TRBV5-5 to TRBJ1-3; D remains unclear. CDR1 is SGHKS, CDR2 YYEKEE, per germline (reference sequence). This CDR3 contains 15 residues. V was pared by 0 bases and J by 0 bases, with 7 bases between. The CDR3 DNA sequence: TGTGCCAGCAGCTTGGACGGGCCCTCTGGAAACACCATATATTTT. This codes for CASSLDGPSGNTIYF.

This rearrangement joins TRBV6-5 to TRBJ2-3; no clear D gene. Germline-derived CDR1 and CDR2 are MNHEY and SVGAGI. Trimming cost V 4 bases and J 1 base, with 6 bases left between them. The CDR3 is made up of 13 amino acids. CDR3 nucleotides: TGTGCCAGCAGTTCCGACGGCACAGATACGCAGTATTTT. Translated: CASSSDGTDTQYF.

V gene TRBV6-5 combines with J gene TRBJ2-7; D is undetermined. Trimming took 7 bases from V and 3 from J, leaving 16 bases between them. Looked up from germline, CDR1 is MNHEY and CDR2 is SVGAGI. The CDR3 sequence is 14 residues long. The chain's CDR3 is CASTKPNFYYEQYF. CDR3 DNA: TGTGCCAGCACCAAACCTAACTTTTACTACGAGCAGTACTTC.

The chain links TRBV30 to TRBJ2-7; 8 bases match TRBD2. This CDR3 spans 15 amino acids. J gave up 4 bases and V 3 bases, and 11 bases lay outside the gene matches. Germline V CDR1 and CDR2: GTSNPN, SVGIG (reference sequence). CDR3 bases: TGTGCCTGGAGCGCGCCGGGACTAGGCTTTTACGAGCAGTACTTC. Amino acid sequence: CAWSAPGLGFYEQYF.

The table lists this clone with a count of one. The V and J genes are TRBV6-6 and TRBJ2-3; D is perhaps TRBD2 (6 bases). The CDR3 consists of 16 residues. Germline values: CDR1 MNHNY, CDR2 SVGAGI (reference sequence). Trimming shortened V by 7 bases and J by 4 bases, and 21 bases separated the two germline ends. CDR3 in amino acids: CASTLSTSRYSDTQYF. Here the CDR3 DNA reads TGTGCCAGCACCCTATCGACTAGTCGGTATTCAGATACGCAGTATTTT.

The chain uses TRBV19 and TRBJ1-2, with 7 bases that match TRBD1. The CDR3 covers 13 residues. V was pared by 6 bases and J by 4 bases, with 5 bases of the junction left unmatched. Germline CDR1 and CDR2: LNHDA and SQIVND (reference sequence). This CDR3 reads CASSRGQLYGYTF. In nucleotides, the CDR3 is TGTGCCAGTAGCCGGGGACAGCTCTATGGCTACACCTTC.

J is TRBJ2-1 and V is TRBV11-3; 7 nucleotides match TRBD2. In germline, CDR1 is SGHNT, CDR2 YENEEA. The CDR3 runs 17 residues. V shed 4 bases and J 5 bases; nucleotides not matched to a gene: 14. The CDR3, as DNA: TGTGCCAGCAGCTCCGGGACGGGAGGAGGGCCAGACAATGAGCAGTTCTTC. Amino acids: CASSSGTGGGPDNEQFF.

This clone showed up just a few times. CDR3 nucleotide sequence: TGTGCCTGGAGTGTTCGGAGCAATCAGCCCCAGCATTTT. Translation gives CAWSVRSNQPQHF. The J gene is TRBJ1-5, the V gene TRBV30; D is unresolved. The V end lost 0 bases, the J end lost 1 base, and 4 bases lay between the germline ends. The CDR3 covers 13 residues. Germline CDR1 is GTSNPN and CDR2 is SVGIG (reference sequence).

This sequence joins TRBV6-5 and TRBJ2-2, with D possibly TRBD1 on 6 matching bases. This CDR3 region has 15 residues. The V and J ends lost 2 bases and 6 bases respectively, with 13 bases between them. Germline assignment: CDR1 MNHEY and CDR2 SVGAGI. CDR3 nucleotide sequence: TGTGCCAGCAGTTACCATGGGGGCGCGGCCGGGGAGCTGTTTTTT. This encodes CASSYHGGAAGELFF.

The V call is TRBV3-1 (or the pseudogene TRBV3-2), the J call TRBJ1-1, with D perhaps matching TRBD1 (5 bases). The CDR3 is 16 residues long. In germline, CDR1 is LGHDT, CDR2 YNNKEL (reference sequence). V lost 1 base, J lost 5 bases, and 17 bases lay in between. The CDR3 nucleotides read TGTGCCAGCAGCCAAGGTTTTTCAGCAGGGTTTACTGAAGCTTTCTTT. Translating it yields CASSQGFSAGFTEAFF.

This chain uses TRBV5-1 with TRBJ2-7; 9 bases fit TRBD1. V was pared by 3 bases and J by 2 bases, with 6 bases of the junction left unmatched. This CDR3 has 15 residues. The V gene's germline CDR1 is SGHRS and CDR2 YFSETQ. The CDR3 loop reads CASSSGTGWAYEQYF. CDR3 sequence (DNA): TGCGCCAGCAGCTCGGGGACAGGGTGGGCCTACGAGCAGTACTTC.

The rearrangement uses TRBV2 and TRBJ1-2; TRBD1 might be the D (6 bases). Trimming shortened V by 7 bases and J by 6 bases, and 12 bases separated the two germline ends. Germline V lookup: CDR1 SNHLY, CDR2 FYNNEI. The CDR3 is 12 amino acids. This chain's CDR3 is CASTQGGHGYTF. The DNA of the CDR3 is TGTGCCAGCACACAGGGTGGGCATGGCTACACCTTC.